These T cell receptor beta chains were read from a single sample in a study of glioma-infiltrating T cells. TCRdb reprocessed the multiplex PCR reads with MiXCR, giving one entry per CDR3 protein. Of 300,000 to 400,000 distinct CDR3 sequences in the sample, about two fifths are singletons; the top ten hold 12%. Sequenced: glioma tissue, nonneoplastic brain tissue, or PBMCs (not recorded which). The receptors here all came from a human donor with low-grade glioma or glioblastoma, undergoing nonglioma brain surgery, or in good health (not recorded which). CDR3s include the opening cysteine and the closing phenylalanine or tryptophan. A D gene is named only where the DNA matches it firmly. Size values are once, few and many counts, or a class for expanded clones, and some rows have none.

j_call v_call clone_size cdr3_length d_call cdr3_nt cdr3_aa
TRBJ1-5 TRBV20-1 - 13 - TGCAGTGCTAGGTTGACGGCGGTGCAGCCCCAGCATTTT CSARLTAVQPQHF
TRBJ2-1 TRBV6-2/TRBV6-3 many 17 TRBD2 TGTGCCAGCAGTTTGAATCTCGGGACTAGCGGCTACAATGAGCAGTTCTTC CASSLNLGTSGYNEQFF
TRBJ1-5 TRBV20-1 - 14 - TGCAGTGCTAGCGGGCGGTGGGGCAATCAGCCCCAGCATTTT CSASGRWGNQPQHF
TRBJ1-6 TRBV20-1 - 14 - TGCAGTGCTAGAGGTGGAGTACTAAATTCACCCCTCCACTTT CSARGGVLNSPLHF
TRBJ1-1 TRBV28 few 15 TRBD1 TGTGCCAGCAGTTCAGGGGGCAACGGGAACACTGAAGCTTTCTTT CASSSGGNGNTEAFF
TRBJ1-5 TRBV11-2 - 15 - TGTGCCAGCAGCCCAGAGGGGGGAAGGAATCAGCCCCAGCATTTT CASSPEGGRNQPQHF
TRBJ2-3 TRBV2 few 15 TRBD2 TGTGCCAGCAATGGACTAGCGGATAGCACAGATACGCAGTATTTT CASNGLADSTDTQYF
TRBJ1-1 TRBV27 many 16 - TGTGCCAGCAGTTTCCTTGGTTTCGGAGGGGTGACTGAAGCTTTCTTT CASSFLGFGGVTEAFF
TRBJ2-5 TRBV28 - 16 - TGTGCCAGCAGTTTCAGTAGCGGTCCTCCGCGAGAGACCCAGTACTTC CASSFSSGPPRETQYF
TRBJ1-2 TRBV18 - 16 - TGTGCCAGCTCTGGACAGATCCTTGGGTTTAACTATGGCTACACCTTC CASSGQILGFNYGYTF
TRBJ2-3 TRBV20-1 - 15 TRBD2 TGCAGTGCTCGGACTAGCGGGGATGTATCAGATAAGCAGTATTTT CSARTSGDVSDKQYF
TRBJ2-2 TRBV7-3 - 14 - TGTGCCAGCAGCTCAGTAGTACAGACCGGGGAGCTGTTTTTT CASSSVVQTGELFF
TRBJ2-3 TRBV6-2/TRBV6-3 many 15 TRBD2 TGTGCCAGCAGTTACTTGGGACTAGAGTCAGATACGCAGTATTTT CASSYLGLESDTQYF
TRBJ2-3 TRBV4-3 once 17 TRBD2 TGCGCCAGCAGCCAGATCATCCCGGGACTAGCGACAGATACGCAGTATTTT CASSQIIPGLATDTQYF
TRBJ1-2 TRBV6-6 - 13 - TGTGCCAGCAGTTACTCGATTACGGACGGCTACACCTTC CASSYSITDGYTF
TRBJ1-4 TRBV4-1 few 18 TRBD1 TGCGCCAGCAGCCCAATTAATCCGGGACAGGGAAGATATGTAAAACTGTTTTTT CASSPINPGQGRYVKLFF
TRBJ1-6 TRBV24-1 - 14 TRBD1 TGTGCCACCAGTGAAACAGGGGAGAGGTCACCCCTCCACTTT CATSETGERSPLHF
TRBJ2-3 TRBV4-1 few 17 TRBD2 TGCGCCAGCAGCCAAGATCGGGGAGCGGGGTCCACAGATACGCAGTATTTT CASSQDRGAGSTDTQYF
TRBJ1-1 TRBV29-1 - 13 TRBD1 TGCAGCGTTGAGTCCCAGGGGGTGGCTGAAGCTTTCTTT CSVESQGVAEAFF
TRBJ2-7 TRBV3-1 few 14 TRBD2 TGTGCCAGCAGCCCCGGGACTAGCGAATACGAGCAGTACTTC CASSPGTSEYEQYF
TRBJ1-1 TRBV2 - 14 - TGTGCCAGCAGTGAACGGGGGAAGGGGTGGTCGGCTTTCTTT CASSERGKGWSAFF
TRBJ1-5 TRBV27 - 13 - TGTGCCAGCAGCTTATCCATCTTAGGGCCCCAGCATTTT CASSLSILGPQHF
TRBJ2-3 TRBV7-3 - 13 - TGTGCCAGCAGCTTCTACATAACAGATACGCAGTATTTT CASSFYITDTQYF
TRBJ1-2 TRBV27 many 14 TRBD1 TGTGCCAGCAGTTTCGGGACAGGGAATTATGGCTACACCTTC CASSFGTGNYGYTF
TRBJ2-7 TRBV28 - 14 - TGTGCCAGCAGTTTTGGGACGGAGGATTACGAGCAGTACTTC CASSFGTEDYEQYF